The T cell receptor (beta chain) under discussion was sequenced for a study of blood T cell repertoires in COVID-19. Study overall: T cells, B-cell-depleted T cells, or PBMCs provided the cDNA or gDNA that served as material.

V was trimmed by 1 base and J by 3 bases, leaving 13 bases between them. CDR1 LGHDT and CDR2 YNNKEL come from the germline V gene (reference sequence). CDR3 length equals 15 residues. Repertoires were generated with immunoSEQ multiplex PCR, while TCRdb's copy carries only in-frame clones and drops some. The repertoire holds over 200,000 clones, with about 89% as singletons. Sequencing was performed on peripheral blood. This receptor was taken from a man aged 35-49 years who had recovered from COVID-19. This sequence joins TRBV3-1 (or the pseudogene TRBV3-2) and TRBJ2-7; D is perhaps TRBD1 (5 bases). CDR3 sequence reads: CASSQGWTTNYEQYF. CDR3 sequence (DNA): TGTGCCAGCAGCCAAGGGTGGACAACCAACTACGAGCAGTACTTC.